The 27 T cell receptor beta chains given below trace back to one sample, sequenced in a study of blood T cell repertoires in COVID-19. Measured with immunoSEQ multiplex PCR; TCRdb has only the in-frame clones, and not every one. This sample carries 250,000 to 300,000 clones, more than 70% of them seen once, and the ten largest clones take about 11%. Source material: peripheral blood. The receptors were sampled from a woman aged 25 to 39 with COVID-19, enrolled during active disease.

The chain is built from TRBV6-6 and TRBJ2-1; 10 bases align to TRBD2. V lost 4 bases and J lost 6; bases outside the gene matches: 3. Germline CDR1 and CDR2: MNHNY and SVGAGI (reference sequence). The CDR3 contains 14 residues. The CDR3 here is CASSFTSGTNEQFF. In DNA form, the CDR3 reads TGTGCCAGCAGTTTTACTAGCGGGACCAATGAGCAGTTCTTC.

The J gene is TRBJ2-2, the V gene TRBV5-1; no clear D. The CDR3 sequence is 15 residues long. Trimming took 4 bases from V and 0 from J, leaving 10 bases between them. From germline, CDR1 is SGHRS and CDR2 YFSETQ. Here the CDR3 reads CASSPFQANTGELFF. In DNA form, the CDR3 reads TGCGCCAGCAGCCCGTTCCAGGCGAACACCGGGGAGCTGTTTTTT.

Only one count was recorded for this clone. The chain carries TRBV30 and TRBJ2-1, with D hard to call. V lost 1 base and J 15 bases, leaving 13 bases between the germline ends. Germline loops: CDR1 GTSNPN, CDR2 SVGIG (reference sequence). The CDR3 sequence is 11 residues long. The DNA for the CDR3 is TGTGCCTGGAGTGCATTGTGGGCCGGGTTCTTC. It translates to CAWSALWAGFF. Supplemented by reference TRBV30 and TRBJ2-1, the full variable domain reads SQTIHQWPATLVQPVGSPLSLECTVEGTSNPNLYWYRQAAGRGLQLLFYSVGIGQISSEVPQNLSASRPQDRQFILSSKKLLLSDSGFYLCAWSALWAGFFGPGTRLTVL.

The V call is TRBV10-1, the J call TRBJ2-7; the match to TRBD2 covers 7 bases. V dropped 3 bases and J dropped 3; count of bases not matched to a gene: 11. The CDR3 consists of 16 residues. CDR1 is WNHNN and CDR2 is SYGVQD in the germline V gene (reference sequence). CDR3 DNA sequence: TGCGCCAGCAGTGACGCTCCTAGCGGAGACTACTACGAGCAGTACTTC. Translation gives CASSDAPSGDYYEQYF.

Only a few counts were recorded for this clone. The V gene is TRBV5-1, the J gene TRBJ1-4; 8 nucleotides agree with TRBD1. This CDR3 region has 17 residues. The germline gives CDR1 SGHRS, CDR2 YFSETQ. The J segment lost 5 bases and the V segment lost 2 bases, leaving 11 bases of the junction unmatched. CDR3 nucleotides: TGCGCCAGCAGCTTAAACGGACAGGGAGGTGGGAATGAAAAACTGTTTTTT. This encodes CASSLNGQGGGNEKLFF.

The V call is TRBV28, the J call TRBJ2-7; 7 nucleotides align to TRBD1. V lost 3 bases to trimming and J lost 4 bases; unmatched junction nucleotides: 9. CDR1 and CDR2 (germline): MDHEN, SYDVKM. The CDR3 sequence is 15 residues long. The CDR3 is CASSFGGQVTYEQYF. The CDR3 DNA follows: TGTGCCAGCAGTTTTGGCGGACAGGTTACTTACGAGCAGTACTTC.

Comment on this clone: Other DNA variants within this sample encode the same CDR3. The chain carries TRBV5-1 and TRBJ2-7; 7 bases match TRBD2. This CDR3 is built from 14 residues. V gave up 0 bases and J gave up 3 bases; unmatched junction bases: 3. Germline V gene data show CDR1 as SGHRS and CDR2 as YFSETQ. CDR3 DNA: TGCGCCAGCAGCTTGGGGCTAGCGGTCTACGAGCAGTACTTC. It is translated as CASSLGLAVYEQYF.

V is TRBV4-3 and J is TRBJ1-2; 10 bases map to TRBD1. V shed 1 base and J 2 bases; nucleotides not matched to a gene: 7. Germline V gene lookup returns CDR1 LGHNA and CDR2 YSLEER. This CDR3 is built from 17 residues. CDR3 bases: TGCGCCAGCAGCCAAGCGCCGGGACAGGGGCTGAACTATGGCTACACCTTC. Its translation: CASSQAPGQGLNYGYTF.

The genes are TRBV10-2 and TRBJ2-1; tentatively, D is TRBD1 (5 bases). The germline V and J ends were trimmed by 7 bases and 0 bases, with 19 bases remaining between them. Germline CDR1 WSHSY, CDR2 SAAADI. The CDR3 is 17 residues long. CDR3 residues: CASKRVQGSSSYNEQFF. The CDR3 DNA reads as TGCGCCAGCAAACGGGTGCAGGGATCTAGCTCCTACAATGAGCAGTTCTTC.

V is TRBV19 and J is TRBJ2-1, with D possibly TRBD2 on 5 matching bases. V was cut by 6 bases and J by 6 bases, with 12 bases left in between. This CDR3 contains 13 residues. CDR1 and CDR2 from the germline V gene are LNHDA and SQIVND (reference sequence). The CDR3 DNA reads TGTGCCAGTAGCGCCTCTAGCACCAATGAGCAGTTCTTC. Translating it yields CASSASSTNEQFF.

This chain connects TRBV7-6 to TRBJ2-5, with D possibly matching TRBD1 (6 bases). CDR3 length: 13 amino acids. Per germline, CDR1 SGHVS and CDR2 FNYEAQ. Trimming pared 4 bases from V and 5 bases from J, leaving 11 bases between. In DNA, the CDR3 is TGTGCCAGCAGCTACACAGGGTGGGAGACCCAGTACTTC. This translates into CASSYTGWETQYF. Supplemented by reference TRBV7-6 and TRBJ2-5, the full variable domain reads GAGVSQSPRYKVTKRGQDVALRCDPISGHVSLYWYRQALGQGPEFLTYFNYEAQQDKSGLPNDRFSAERPEGSISTLTIQRTEQRDSAMYRCASSYTGWETQYFGPGTRLLVL.

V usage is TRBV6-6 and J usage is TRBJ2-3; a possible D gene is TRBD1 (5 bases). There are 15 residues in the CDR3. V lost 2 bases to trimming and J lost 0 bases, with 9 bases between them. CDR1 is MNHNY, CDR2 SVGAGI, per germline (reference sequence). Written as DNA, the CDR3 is TGTGCCAGCAGTTACGGCAGGGAAAGCACAGATACGCAGTATTTT. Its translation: CASSYGRESTDTQYF.

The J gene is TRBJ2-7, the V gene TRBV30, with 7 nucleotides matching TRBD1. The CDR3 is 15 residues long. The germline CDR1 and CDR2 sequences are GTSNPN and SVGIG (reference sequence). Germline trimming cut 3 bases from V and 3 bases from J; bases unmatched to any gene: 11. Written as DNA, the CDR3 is TGTGCCTGGAGGGCCGGGACAGACCCCAACTACGAGCAGTACTTC. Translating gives CAWRAGTDPNYEQYF.

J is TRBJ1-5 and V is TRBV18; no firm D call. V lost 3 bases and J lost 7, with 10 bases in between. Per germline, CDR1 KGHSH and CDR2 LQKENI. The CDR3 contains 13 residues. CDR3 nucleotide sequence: TGTGCCAGCTCACCGGGAGAAGGACAGCCCCAGCATTTT. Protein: CASSPGEGQPQHF.

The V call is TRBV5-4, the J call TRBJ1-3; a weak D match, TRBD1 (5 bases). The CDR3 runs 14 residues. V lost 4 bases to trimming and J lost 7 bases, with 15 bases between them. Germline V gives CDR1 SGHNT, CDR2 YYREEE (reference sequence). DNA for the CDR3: TGTGCCAGCAGCCTCGACAGCTTGGTCAACACCATATATTTT. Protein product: CASSLDSLVNTIYF.

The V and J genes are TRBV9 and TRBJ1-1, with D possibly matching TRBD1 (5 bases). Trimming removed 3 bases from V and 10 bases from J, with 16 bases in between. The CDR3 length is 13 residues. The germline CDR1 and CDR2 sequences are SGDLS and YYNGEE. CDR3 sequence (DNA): TGTGCCAGCAGCGCGGACACCCGAGAAGGAGCTTTCTTT. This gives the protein CASSADTREGAFF.

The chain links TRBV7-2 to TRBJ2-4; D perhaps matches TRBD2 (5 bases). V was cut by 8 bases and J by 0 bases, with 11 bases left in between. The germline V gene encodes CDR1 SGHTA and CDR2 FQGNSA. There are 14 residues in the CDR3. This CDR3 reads CASGNGLAKNIQYF. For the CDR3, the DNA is TGTGCCAGCGGTAATGGACTAGCCAAAAACATTCAGTACTTC.

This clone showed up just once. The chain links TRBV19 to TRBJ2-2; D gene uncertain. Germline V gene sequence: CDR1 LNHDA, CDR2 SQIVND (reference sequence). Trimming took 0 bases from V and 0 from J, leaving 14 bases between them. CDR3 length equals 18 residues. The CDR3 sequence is CASSIDRSGSANTGELFF. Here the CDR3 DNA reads TGTGCCAGTAGTATAGATCGGAGTGGTTCGGCGAACACCGGGGAGCTGTTTTTT.

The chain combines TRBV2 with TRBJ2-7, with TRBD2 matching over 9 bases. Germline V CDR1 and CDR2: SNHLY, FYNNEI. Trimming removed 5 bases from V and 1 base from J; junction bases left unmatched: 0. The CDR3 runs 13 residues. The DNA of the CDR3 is TGTGCCAGCAGTCTAGCGGGGTCCTACGAGCAGTACTTC. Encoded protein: CASSLAGSYEQYF. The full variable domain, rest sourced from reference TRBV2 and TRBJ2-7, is EPEVTQTPSHQVTQMGQEVILRCVPISNHLYFYWYRQILGQKVEFLVSFYNNEISEKSEIFDDQFSVERPDGSNFTLKIRSTKLEDSAMYFCASSLAGSYEQYFGPGTRLTVT.

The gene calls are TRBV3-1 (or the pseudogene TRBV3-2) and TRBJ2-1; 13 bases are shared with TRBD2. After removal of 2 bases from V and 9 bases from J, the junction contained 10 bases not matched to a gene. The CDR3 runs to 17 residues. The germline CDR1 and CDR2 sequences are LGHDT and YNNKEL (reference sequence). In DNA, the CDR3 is TGTGCCAGCAGCCAAATCTCCGGACTAGCGGGAGTTGGTGAGCAGTTCTTC. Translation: CASSQISGLAGVGEQFF.

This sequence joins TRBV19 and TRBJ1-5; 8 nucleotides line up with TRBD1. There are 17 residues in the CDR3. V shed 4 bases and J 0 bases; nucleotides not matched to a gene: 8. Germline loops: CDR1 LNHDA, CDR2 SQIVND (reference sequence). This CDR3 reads CASSTEGQVSSNQPQHF. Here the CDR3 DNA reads TGTGCCAGTAGTACAGAGGGACAGGTGTCTAGCAATCAGCCCCAGCATTTT.

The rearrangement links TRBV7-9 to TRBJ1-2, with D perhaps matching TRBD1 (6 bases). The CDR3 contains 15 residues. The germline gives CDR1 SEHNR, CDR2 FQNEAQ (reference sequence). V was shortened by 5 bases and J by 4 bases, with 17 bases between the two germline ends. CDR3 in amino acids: CASSPQGIHTYGYTF. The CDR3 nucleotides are TGTGCCAGCAGCCCTCAGGGGATACACACCTATGGCTACACCTTC.

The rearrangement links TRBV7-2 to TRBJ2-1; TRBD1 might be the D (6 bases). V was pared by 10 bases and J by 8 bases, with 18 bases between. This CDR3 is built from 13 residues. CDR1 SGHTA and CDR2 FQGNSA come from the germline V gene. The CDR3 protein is CATTRVDRYEQFF. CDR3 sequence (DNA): TGTGCCACCACCCGGGTCGACAGGTATGAGCAGTTCTTC. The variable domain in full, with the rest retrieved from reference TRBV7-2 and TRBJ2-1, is GAGVSQSPSNKVTEKGKDVELRCDPISGHTALYWYRQSLGQGLEFLIYFQGNSAPDKSGLPSDRFSAERTGGSVSTLTIQRTQQEDSAVYLCATTRVDRYEQFFGPGTRLTVL.

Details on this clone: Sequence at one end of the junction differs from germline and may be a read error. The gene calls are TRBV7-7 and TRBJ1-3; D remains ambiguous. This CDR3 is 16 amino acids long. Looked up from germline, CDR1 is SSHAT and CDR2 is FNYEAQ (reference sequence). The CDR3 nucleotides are TGTGCTAGCAGCTTTGGGCCACCTTCCTCTGGAAACACCATATATTTT. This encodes CASSFGPPSSGNTIYF.

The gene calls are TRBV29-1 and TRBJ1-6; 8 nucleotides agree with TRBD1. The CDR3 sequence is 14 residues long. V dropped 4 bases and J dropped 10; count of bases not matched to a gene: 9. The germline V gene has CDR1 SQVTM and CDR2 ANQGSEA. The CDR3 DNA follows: TGCAGCGTTGGGACAGGGAGCGCTAGGTCACCCCTCCACTTT. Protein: CSVGTGSARSPLHF.

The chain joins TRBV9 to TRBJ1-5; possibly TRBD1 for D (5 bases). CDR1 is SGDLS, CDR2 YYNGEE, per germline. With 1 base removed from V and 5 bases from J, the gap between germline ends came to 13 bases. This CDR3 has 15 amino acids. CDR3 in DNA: TGTGCCAGCAGCGTAACCCCAGGGCCTGATCAGCCCCAGCATTTT. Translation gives CASSVTPGPDQPQHF. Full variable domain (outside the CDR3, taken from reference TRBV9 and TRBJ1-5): DSGVTQTPKHLITATGQRVTLRCSPRSGDLSVYWYQQSLDQGLQFLIQYYNGEERAKGNILERFSAQQFPDLHSELNLSSLELGDSALYFCASSVTPGPDQPQHFGDGTRLSIL.

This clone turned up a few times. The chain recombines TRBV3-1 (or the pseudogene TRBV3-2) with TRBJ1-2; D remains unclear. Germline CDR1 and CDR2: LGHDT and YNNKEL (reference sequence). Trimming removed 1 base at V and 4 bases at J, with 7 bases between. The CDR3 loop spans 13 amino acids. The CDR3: CASSQVLGYGYTF. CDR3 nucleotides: TGTGCCAGCAGCCAAGTTCTAGGCTATGGCTACACCTTC.